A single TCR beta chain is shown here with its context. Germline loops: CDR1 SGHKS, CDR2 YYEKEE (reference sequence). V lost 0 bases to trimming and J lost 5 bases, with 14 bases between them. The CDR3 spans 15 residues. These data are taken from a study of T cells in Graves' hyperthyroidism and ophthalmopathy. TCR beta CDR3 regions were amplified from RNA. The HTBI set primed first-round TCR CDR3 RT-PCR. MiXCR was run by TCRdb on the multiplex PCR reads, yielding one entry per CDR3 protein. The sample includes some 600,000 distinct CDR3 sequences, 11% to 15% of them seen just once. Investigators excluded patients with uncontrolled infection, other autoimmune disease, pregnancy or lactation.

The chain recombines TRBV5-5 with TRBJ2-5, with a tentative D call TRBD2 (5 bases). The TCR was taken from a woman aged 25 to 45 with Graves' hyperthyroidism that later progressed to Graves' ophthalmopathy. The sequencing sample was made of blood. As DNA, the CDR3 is TGTGCCAGCAGCTTGGTGGTCGGAGGTGGGGAGACCCAGTACTTC. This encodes CASSLVVGGGETQYF.